These T cell receptor beta chains were read from a single sample in a study of CD8+ T cells in alopecia areata. Sequenced by immunoSEQ multiplex PCR; TCRdb stores in-frame clones only, minus some. The profile shows around 270,000 clones, over 45% of them singletons. The source material was CD4+ T cells sorted from blood, sampled at week 24, from a patient treated with tofacitinib. The receptors shown here come from a human donor with alopecia areata. CDR3s include the opening cysteine and the closing phenylalanine or tryptophan. D genes are given only for firm matches. Only some rows state a clone size, as once, few, many or a class for expanded clones.

d_call,clone_size,j_call,v_call,cdr3_aa,cdr3_nt
NA,NA,TRBJ1-1,TRBV9,CASSIQGSDTEAFF,TGTGCCAGCAGCATACAGGGATCCGACACTGAAGCTTTCTTT
NA,NA,TRBJ1-6,TRBV27,CASRPATSNSPLHF,TGTGCCAGCAGGCCCGCGACTAGTAATTCACCCCTCCACTTT
NA,few,TRBJ2-4,TRBV29-1,CSVEGALAKNIQYF,TGCAGCGTTGAGGGAGCCTTAGCCAAAAACATTCAGTACTTC
NA,few,TRBJ1-1,TRBV2,CASRPGVNTEAFF,TGTGCCAGCAGACCCGGAGTGAACACTGAAGCTTTCTTT
TRBD1,few,TRBJ1-2,TRBV6-5,CASSSEPGQSNYGYTF,TGTGCCAGCAGTTCAGAACCGGGACAGTCGAACTATGGCTACACCTTC
NA,NA,TRBJ1-1,TRBV2,CASSDDLLNTEAFF,TGTGCCAGCAGTGATGATCTATTGAACACTGAAGCTTTCTTT
TRBD1,NA,TRBJ1-1,TRBV7-9,CASSFSGGNEAFF,TGTGCCAGCAGCTTCTCAGGGGGGAATGAAGCTTTCTTT
TRBD1,NA,TRBJ1-2,TRBV27,CASSPHPGQGNYGYTF,TGTGCCAGCAGTCCACACCCGGGACAGGGGAACTATGGCTACACCTTC
NA,NA,TRBJ1-5,TRBV30,CAWSVGGAGNQPQHF,TGTGCCTGGAGTGTAGGAGGGGCGGGCAATCAGCCCCAGCATTTT
NA,NA,TRBJ2-1,TRBV5-6,CASSDRLTLSSYNEQFF,TGTGCCAGCAGCGACCGGTTAACATTGAGCTCCTACAATGAGCAGTTCTTC
NA,NA,TRBJ1-2,TRBV5-1,CASSLGGYGYTF,TGCGCCAGCAGCTTGGGCGGATATGGCTACACCTTC
NA,few,TRBJ2-2,TRBV29-1,CSVGPGNTGELFF,TGCAGCGTTGGCCCAGGGAACACCGGGGAGCTGTTTTTT
NA,NA,TRBJ2-7,TRBV7-2,CASSLTPSVGEQYF,TGTGCCAGCAGCTTAACCCCTAGCGTAGGCGAGCAGTACTTC
TRBD1,NA,TRBJ1-5,TRBV7-2,CASSYGTGSNQPQHF,TGTGCCAGCAGCTATGGGACAGGGAGCAATCAGCCCCAGCATTTT
NA,NA,TRBJ2-6,TRBV6-1,CASSAGQAYSGANVLTF,TGTGCCAGCAGTGCTGGGCAGGCCTACTCTGGGGCCAACGTCCTGACTTTC
NA,many,TRBJ2-7,TRBV20-1,CSAKISYEQYF,TGCAGTGCTAAGATCTCCTACGAGCAGTACTTC
NA,NA,TRBJ2-1,TRBV6-5,CATAGRSGNEQFF,TGTGCCACCGCAGGGAGATCGGGGAATGAGCAGTTCTTC
NA,NA,TRBJ1-5,TRBV30,CAWRAEGGWSNQPQHF,TGTGCCTGGAGGGCTGAGGGGGGATGGAGCAATCAGCCCCAGCATTTT
NA,NA,TRBJ2-4,TRBV28,CASSFRLGGPCF,TGTGCCAGCAGTTTCCGGCTCGGGGGGCCCTGCTTC
TRBD1,NA,TRBJ1-2,TRBV6-5,CAIRTGGYGYTF,TGTGCCATACGAACAGGGGGCTATGGCTACACCTTC
TRBD1,NA,TRBJ2-7,TRBV5-1,CASSTQTGDEQYF,TGCGCCAGCAGCACCCAGACAGGGGACGAGCAGTACTTC
NA,NA,TRBJ2-5,TRBV29-1,CSVVPRMVETQYF,TGCAGCGTTGTCCCCCGGATGGTGGAGACCCAGTACTTC
NA,NA,TRBJ2-2,TRBV5-1,CASSLVGAPNTGELFF,TGCGCCAGCAGCTTGGTCGGCGCACCCAACACCGGGGAGCTGTTTTTT
NA,few,TRBJ2-3,TRBV2,CASSLSPTGGQYF,TGTGCCAGCAGCCTCTCTCCAACAGGAGGGCAGTATTTT
TRBD1,NA,TRBJ2-3,TRBV9,CASSETPGQGRTDTQYF,TGTGCCAGCAGCGAGACGCCGGGACAGGGGAGAACAGATACGCAGTATTTT
NA,NA,TRBJ1-1,TRBV5-1,CASSLGPRNTEAFF,TGCGCCAGCAGCTTGGGACCCAGGAACACTGAAGCTTTCTTT
NA,NA,TRBJ1-2,TRBV30,CAWSVYFAANYGYTF,TGTGCCTGGAGTGTATACTTCGCGGCTAACTATGGCTACACCTTC
NA,NA,TRBJ1-2,TRBV7-9,CASSLGQTYGYTF,TGTGCCAGCAGCCTGGGACAAACCTATGGCTACACCTTC
NA,NA,TRBJ2-5,TRBV7-9,CASSLDRVETQYF,TGTGCCAGCAGCTTAGATCGGGTTGAGACCCAGTACTTC
NA,NA,TRBJ2-7,TRBV7-9,CASGRAYEQYF,TGTGCCAGCGGCAGGGCATACGAGCAGTACTTC
NA,NA,TRBJ2-6,TRBV29-1,CSVADILSGANVLTF,TGCAGCGTTGCAGACATTCTCTCTGGGGCCAACGTCCTGACTTTC
NA,few,TRBJ1-1,TRBV7-9,CASSSPGGGEATEAFF,TGTGCCAGCAGCTCCCCCGGGGGGGGAGAGGCCACTGAAGCTTTCTTT
NA,few,TRBJ2-7,TRBV20-1,CSAMDQDEQYF,TGCAGTGCGATGGACCAGGACGAGCAGTACTTC
NA,NA,TRBJ1-5,TRBV30,CALGGNSNQPQHF,TGTGCCTTGGGGGGGAATAGCAATCAGCCCCAGCATTTT
NA,NA,TRBJ2-1,TRBV29-1,CSVEGRLGNEQFF,TGCAGCGTTGAAGGCCGCCTTGGCAATGAGCAGTTCTTC
NA,NA,TRBJ1-1,TRBV18,CASSPSANTEAFF,TGTGCCAGCTCACCCTCCGCGAACACTGAAGCTTTCTTT
NA,NA,TRBJ1-1,TRBV7-9,CASSSLGGTGTEAFF,TGTGCCAGCAGCTCCCTGGGGGGGACGGGGACTGAAGCTTTCTTT
NA,once,TRBJ2-5,TRBV18,CASSPGLPYQETQYF,TGTGCCAGCTCACCGGGACTCCCGTACCAAGAGACCCAGTACTTC
TRBD2,NA,TRBJ2-7,TRBV7-8,CASRGTRTYEQYF,TGTGCCAGCAGAGGGACTAGGACCTACGAGCAGTACTTC
TRBD2,NA,TRBJ2-5,TRBV28,CASRRGEETQYF,TGTGCCAGCCGCCGGGGGGAAGAGACCCAGTACTTC
NA,NA,TRBJ1-1,TRBV30,CAWRGGWGNTEAFF,TGTGCCTGGAGGGGCGGGTGGGGGAACACTGAAGCTTTCTTT
NA,NA,TRBJ1-4,TRBV29-1,CSVVYAIMGKLFF,TGCAGCGTTGTGTACGCCATAATGGGAAAACTGTTTTTT
NA,NA,TRBJ1-1,TRBV27,CASSPLGQGRTEAFF,TGTGCCAGCAGTCCTTTGGGACAAGGACGAACTGAAGCTTTCTTT
NA,NA,TRBJ2-3,TRBV29-1,CSVEETEDTQYF,TGCAGCGTTGAAGAGACAGAGGATACGCAGTATTTT
NA,few,TRBJ2-7,TRBV5-6,CASSFSGSDEQYF,TGTGCCAGCAGCTTCTCCGGGTCGGACGAGCAGTACTTC
NA,NA,TRBJ2-7,TRBV5-1,CASSLSAGPTYEQYF,TGCGCCAGCAGCTTGTCGGCAGGACCGACCTACGAGCAGTACTTC
TRBD1,NA,TRBJ2-7,TRBV5-4,CASSDRDRDYEQYF,TGTGCCAGCAGCGACCGGGACAGGGACTACGAGCAGTACTTC
NA,few,TRBJ2-2,TRBV11-2,CASSWDLITGELFF,TGTGCCAGCAGCTGGGACCTGATAACCGGGGAGCTGTTTTTT
NA,NA,TRBJ1-2,TRBV5-1,CASSPGLQGDGYTF,TGCGCCAGCAGCCCTGGACTACAGGGAGATGGCTACACCTTC
NA,few,TRBJ2-3,TRBV6-6,CASSYGGSTDTQYF,TGTGCCAGCAGTTACGGGGGTAGCACAGATACGCAGTATTTT
NA,NA,TRBJ1-2,TRBV29-1,CSVAPADTNYGYTF,TGCAGCGTTGCTCCCGCAGACACTAACTATGGCTACACCTTC
NA,NA,TRBJ1-6,TRBV27,CASSLMKWVDNSPLHF,TGTGCCAGCAGTTTAATGAAGTGGGTTGATAATTCACCCCTCCACTTT
NA,few,TRBJ2-3,TRBV30,CAWSGIQRSTDTQYF,TGTGCCTGGAGTGGCATACAGAGGAGCACAGATACGCAGTATTTT
NA,NA,TRBJ2-5,TRBV2,CASSGARGARETQYF,TGTGCCAGCAGTGGAGCTCGGGGGGCCCGGGAGACCCAGTACTTC